A single T cell receptor beta chain is shown here with its context. Its cognate antigen is unknown. The conserved final phenylalanine or tryptophan is absent from the CDR3, which likely points to a read error. No DNA is shown, since the ends of the CDR3 on it are uncertain; the CDR3 is the one TCRdb lists. This table comes from immunoSEQ multiplex PCR, and its TCRdb copy is limited to in-frame clones, with some not included. The sample carries about 120,000 clones, about 88% recorded once. This sample is part of a study of T cell responses to AZD1222 COVID-19 vaccine. Whole-study results and caveats: Possibly, clonal diversity was underestimated; donors were largely white British and included more females. Repertoires in all cases were sampled only once the peak T cell response had passed. Rises in breadth and depth of Spike-specific TCRs came after two AZD1222 doses. Reportedly, nearly half the spike-specific TCRs target unmutated variant regions.

The V gene's germline CDR1 is SGHDT and CDR2 YYEEEE. The CDR3 is 10 residues long, ends included. The TCR was taken from an adult in good health. The material was peripheral blood, obtained on day 0 of AZD1222 vaccination. This chain links TRBV5-6 with TRBJ1-3; the table's D call, TRBD1, was not checked against the DNA. This CDR3 reads CASSLDGPPV.